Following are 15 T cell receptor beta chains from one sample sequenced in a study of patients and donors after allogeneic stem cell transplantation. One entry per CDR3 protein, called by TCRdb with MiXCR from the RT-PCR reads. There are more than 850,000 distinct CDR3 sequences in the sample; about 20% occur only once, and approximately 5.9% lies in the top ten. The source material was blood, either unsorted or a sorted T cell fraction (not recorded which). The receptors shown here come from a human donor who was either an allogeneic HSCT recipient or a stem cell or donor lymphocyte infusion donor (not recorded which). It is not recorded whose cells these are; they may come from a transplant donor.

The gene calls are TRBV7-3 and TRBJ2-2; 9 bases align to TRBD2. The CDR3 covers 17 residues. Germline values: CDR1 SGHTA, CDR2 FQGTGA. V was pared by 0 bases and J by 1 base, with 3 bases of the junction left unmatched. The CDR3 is CASSLTPRGGNTGELFF. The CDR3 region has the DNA TGTGCCAGCAGCTTAACTCCGCGGGGGGGGAACACCGGGGAGCTGTTTTTT. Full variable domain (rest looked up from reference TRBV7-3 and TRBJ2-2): GAGVSQTPSNKVTEKGKYVELRCDPISGHTALYWYRQSLGQGPEFLIYFQGTGAADDSGLPNDRFFAVRPEGSVSTLKIQRTERGDSAVYLCASSLTPRGGNTGELFFGEGSRLTVL.

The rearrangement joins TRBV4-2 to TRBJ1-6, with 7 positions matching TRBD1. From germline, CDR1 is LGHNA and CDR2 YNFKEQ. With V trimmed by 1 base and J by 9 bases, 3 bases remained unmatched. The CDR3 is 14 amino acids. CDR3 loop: CASSQGDSSSPLHF. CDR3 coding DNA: TGTGCCAGCAGCCAAGGGGACAGTAGTTCACCCCTCCACTTT.

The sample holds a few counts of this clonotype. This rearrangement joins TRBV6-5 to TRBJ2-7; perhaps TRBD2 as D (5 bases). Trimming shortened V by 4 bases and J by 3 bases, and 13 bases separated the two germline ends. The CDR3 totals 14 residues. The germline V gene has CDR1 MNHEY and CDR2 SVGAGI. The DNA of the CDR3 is TGTGCCAGCAGTTGGAGGACGGGCAGCTACGAGCAGTACTTC. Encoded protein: CASSWRTGSYEQYF.

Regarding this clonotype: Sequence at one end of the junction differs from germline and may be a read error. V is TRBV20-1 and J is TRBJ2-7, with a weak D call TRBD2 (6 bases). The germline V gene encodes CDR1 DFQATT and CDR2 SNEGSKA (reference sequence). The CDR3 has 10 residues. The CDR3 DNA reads TGCAGTGCTAGAGACCGGGACTTACCCTTC. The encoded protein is CSARDRDLPF.

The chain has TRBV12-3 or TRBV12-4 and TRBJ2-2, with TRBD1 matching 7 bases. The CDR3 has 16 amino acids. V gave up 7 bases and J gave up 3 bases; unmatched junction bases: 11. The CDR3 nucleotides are TGTGCCAGCAACCAACAGGGGTTATGGGACACCGGGGAGCTGTTTTTT. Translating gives CASNQQGLWDTGELFF.

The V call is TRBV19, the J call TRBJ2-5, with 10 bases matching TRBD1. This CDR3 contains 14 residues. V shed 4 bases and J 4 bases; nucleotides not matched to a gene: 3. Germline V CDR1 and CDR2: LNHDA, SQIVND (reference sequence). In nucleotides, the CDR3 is TGTGCCAGTAGTAGGGGACAGGGGATAGAGACCCAGTACTTC. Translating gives CASSRGQGIETQYF.

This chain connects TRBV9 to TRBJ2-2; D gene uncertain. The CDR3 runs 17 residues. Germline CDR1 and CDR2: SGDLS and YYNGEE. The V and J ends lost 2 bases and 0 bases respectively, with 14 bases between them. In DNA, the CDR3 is TGTGCCAGCAGCGTCTCGAAGTGGGCCGCGAACACCGGGGAGCTGTTTTTT. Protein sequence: CASSVSKWAANTGELFF. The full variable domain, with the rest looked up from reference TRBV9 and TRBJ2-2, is DSGVTQTPKHLITATGQRVTLRCSPRSGDLSVYWYQQSLDQGLQFLIQYYNGEERAKGNILERFSAQQFPDLHSELNLSSLELGDSALYFCASSVSKWAANTGELFFGEGSRLTVL.

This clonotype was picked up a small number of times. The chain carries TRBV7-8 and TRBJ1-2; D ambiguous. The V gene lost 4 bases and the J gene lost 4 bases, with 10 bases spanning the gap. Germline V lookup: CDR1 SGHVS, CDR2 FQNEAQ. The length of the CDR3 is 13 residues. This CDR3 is CASSYANAYGYTF. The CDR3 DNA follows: TGTGCCAGCAGCTACGCTAACGCCTATGGCTACACCTTC.

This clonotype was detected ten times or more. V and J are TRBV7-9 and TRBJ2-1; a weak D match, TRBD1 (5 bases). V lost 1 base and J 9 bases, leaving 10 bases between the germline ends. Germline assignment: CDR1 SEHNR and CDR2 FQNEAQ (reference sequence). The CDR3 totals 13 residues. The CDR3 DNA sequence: TGTGCCAGCAGCTTAGGTGGGGCAGGTGAGCAGTTCTTC. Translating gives CASSLGGAGEQFF. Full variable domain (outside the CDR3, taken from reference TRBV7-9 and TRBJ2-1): DTGVSQNPRHKITKRGQNVTFRCDPISEHNRLYWYRQTLGQGPEFLTYFQNEAQLEKSRLLSDRFSAERPKGSFSTLEIQRTEQGDSAMYLCASSLGGAGEQFFGPGTRLTVL.

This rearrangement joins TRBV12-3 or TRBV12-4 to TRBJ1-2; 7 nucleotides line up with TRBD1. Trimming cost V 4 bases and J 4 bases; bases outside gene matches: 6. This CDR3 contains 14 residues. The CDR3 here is CASSSRGQSYGYTF. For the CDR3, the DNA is TGTGCCAGCAGTTCCAGGGGACAGAGCTATGGCTACACCTTC.

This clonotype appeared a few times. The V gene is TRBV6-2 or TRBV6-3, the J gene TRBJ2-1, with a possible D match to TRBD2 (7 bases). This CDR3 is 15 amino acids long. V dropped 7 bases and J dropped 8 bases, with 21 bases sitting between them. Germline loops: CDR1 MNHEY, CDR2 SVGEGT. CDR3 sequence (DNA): TGTGCCAGCACGGAAAGGGGGGGGCCGGTGGATGAGCAGTTCTTC. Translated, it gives CASTERGGPVDEQFF.

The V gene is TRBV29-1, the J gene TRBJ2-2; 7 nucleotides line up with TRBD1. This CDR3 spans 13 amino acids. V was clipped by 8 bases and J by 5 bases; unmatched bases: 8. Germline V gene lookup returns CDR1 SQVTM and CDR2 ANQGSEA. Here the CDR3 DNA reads TGCAGCTCCCGACAGGGTATTACCGGGGAGCTGTTTTTT. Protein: CSSRQGITGELFF.

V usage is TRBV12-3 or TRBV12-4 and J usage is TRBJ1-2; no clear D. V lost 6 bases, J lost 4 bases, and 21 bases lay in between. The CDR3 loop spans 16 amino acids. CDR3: CASSPGGSAYSYGYTF. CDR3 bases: TGTGCCAGCAGCCCCGGCGGCAGCGCCTATAGCTATGGCTACACCTTC.

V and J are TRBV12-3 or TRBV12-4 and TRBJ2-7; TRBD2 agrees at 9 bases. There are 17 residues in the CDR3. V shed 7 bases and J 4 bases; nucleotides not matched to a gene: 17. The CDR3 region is CASTPGTSPFGEYEQYF. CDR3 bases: TGTGCCAGCACCCCCGGGACTAGCCCCTTTGGGGAATACGAGCAGTACTTC.

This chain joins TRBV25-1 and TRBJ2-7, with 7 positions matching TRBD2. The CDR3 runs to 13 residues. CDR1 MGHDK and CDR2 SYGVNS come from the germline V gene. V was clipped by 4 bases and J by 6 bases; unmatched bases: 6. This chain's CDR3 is CASSVETSSEQYF. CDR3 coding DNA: TGTGCCAGCAGTGTGGAGACTAGCTCCGAGCAGTACTTC.